These T cell receptor beta chains were read from a single sample in a study of CD8 T cells in ankylosing spondylitis. TCRdb processed the 5' RACE reads anew with MiXCR; each CDR3 protein has one entry. Counted here are some 200,000 distinct CDR3 sequences, around 25% occurring once; the ten biggest clones make up just over 6.5%. The sample comprised blood, either unsorted or a sorted T cell fraction (not recorded which). These receptors all stem from a male donor with ankylosing spondylitis or in good health (not recorded which). The CDR3 runs from the conserved cysteine through the conserved F or W. Fields, in order: J gene, V gene, D gene, clone size, CDR3 protein, CDR3 DNA. D genes are given only for firm matches. Some rows mark clone size as missing; the rest say once, few, many or name a class of expanded clone.

J: TRBJ1-1; V: TRBV6-5; D: -; size: many; CDR3: CASSPLGTEAFF; DNA: TGTGCCAGCAGTCCACTCGGCACTGAAGCTTTCTTT
J: TRBJ1-2; V: TRBV29-1; D: -; size: many; CDR3: CSAGTPRGGYTF; DNA: TGCAGCGCCGGGACCCCTCGGGGTGGCTACACCTTC
J: TRBJ2-5; V: TRBV18; D: TRBD2; size: -; CDR3: CASSPPEAGVETQYF; DNA: TGTGCCAGCTCACCACCGGAAGCGGGAGTGGAGACCCAGTACTTC
J: TRBJ2-3; V: TRBV20-1; D: -; size: few; CDR3: CSADQGSTDTQYF; DNA: TGCAGTGCAGATCAGGGAAGCACAGATACGCAGTATTTT
J: TRBJ2-2; V: TRBV29-1; D: -; size: few; CDR3: CSGGGGNTGELFF; DNA: TGCAGCGGGGGGGGCGGGAACACCGGGGAGCTGTTTTTT
J: TRBJ1-6; V: TRBV29-1; D: -; size: many; CDR3: CSVVIIGWGDGYPPPLHF; DNA: TGCAGCGTTGTAATTATAGGTTGGGGAGACGGGTATCCTCCACCCCTCCACTTT
J: TRBJ2-1; V: TRBV27; D: -; size: many; CDR3: CARGRHNEQFF; DNA: TGTGCCAGAGGGAGGCACAATGAGCAGTTCTTC
J: TRBJ2-6; V: TRBV20-1; D: -; size: -; CDR3: CSAERGAGANVLTF; DNA: TGCAGTGCTGAGCGTGGGGCTGGGGCCAACGTCCTGACTTTC
J: TRBJ1-4; V: TRBV4-1; D: -; size: -; CDR3: CASSRRGGGGEKLFF; DNA: TGCGCCAGCAGCCGACGGGGAGGGGGAGGAGAAAAACTGTTTTTT
J: TRBJ2-7; V: TRBV10-3; D: -; size: -; CDR3: CAISESPRYEQYF; DNA: TGTGCCATCAGTGAGTCGCCCCGCTACGAGCAGTACTTC
J: TRBJ2-2; V: TRBV15; D: -; size: many; CDR3: CASHRRDTGELFF; DNA: TGTGCCTCTCACCGCAGGGACACCGGGGAGCTGTTTTTT